Here is one TCR beta chain with its context. This sample was taken from a study of blood T cell repertoires in COVID-19. The recovered donors of Cohort 3 showed two negative PCRs, clearance, or symptom resolution. The CDR3 loop spans 16 amino acids. V lost 5 bases, J lost 0 bases, and 5 bases stayed unmatched. Germline V gene lookup returns CDR1 SGHVS and CDR2 FNYEAQ. Under the authors' procedure: Amplified reference gene primers provided the basis for estimating nucleated cell counts. The repertoire was sequenced with immunoSEQ multiplex PCR; TCRdb's copy has only in-frame clones and lacks some. The V and J calls and the clone size are those of that table, but D and trimming were determined from the DNA. Altogether a few hundred thousand clones are present, under 90% being singletons, with the ten largest covering 10%.

This receptor was identified in a woman younger than 30 who had recovered from COVID-19. Sequencing was performed on PBMCs or T cells enriched from blood (not recorded which). The chain links TRBV7-6 to TRBJ2-2; 8 positions agree with TRBD2. This chain's CDR3 is CASSPIAGPNTGELFF. CDR3 nucleotides: TGTGCCAGCAGCCCAATAGCGGGACCGAACACCGGGGAGCTGTTTTTT.